This T cell receptor (beta chain) is from a study of cytomegalovirus exposure and HLA in healthy donors. PCR involved 60 Vbeta and 13 Jbeta primers. The table came from immunoSEQ multiplex PCR; TCRdb's copy has only in-frame clones and leaves some out. This sample has under 200,000 clones, with 79% found just once. The CDR3 covers 16 residues. Germline loops: CDR1 SGHVS, CDR2 FNYEAQ. J lost 0 bases, V lost 3 bases, and 5 bases had no gene match. The chain recombines TRBV7-6 with TRBJ2-7; 10 bases map to TRBD1. The specimen sequenced was PBMCs. The receptor was derived from a woman aged 50 to 60 in good health and CMV-seronegative. The CDR3 sequence: CASSFRGQGNSYEQYF. CDR3 nucleotides: TGTGCCAGCAGCTTTAGGGGACAGGGGAACTCCTACGAGCAGTACTTC.